Presented here are 20 T cell receptor beta chains from one specimen sequenced in a study of neurological immune-mediated disorders. TCRdb re-derived calls from the 5' RACE reads in MiXCR, one entry per CDR3 protein. The table includes 27,000 or so distinct CDR3 sequences, around 15% detected once. The specimen was PBMCs. The receptors here all came from a man in his 70s in good health.

This clonotype was counted at least ten times. J is TRBJ2-1 and V is TRBV2; D gene uncertain. Germline lookup yields CDR1 SNHLY and CDR2 FYNNEI. The CDR3 length is 15 residues. The V end lost 2 bases, the J end lost 0 bases, and 8 bases lay between the germline ends. CDR3 sequence: CASSESLSSYNEQFF. The CDR3 nucleotides are TGTGCCAGCAGTGAATCCTTGAGCTCCTACAATGAGCAGTTCTTC.

This chain connects TRBV5-1 to TRBJ2-5; 8 nucleotides match TRBD2. The V gene's germline CDR1 is SGHRS and CDR2 YFSETQ. The CDR3 is made up of 17 amino acids. The V segment lost 4 bases and the J segment 5 bases; nucleotides outside the gene matches: 16. Written as DNA, the CDR3 is TGCGCCAGCAGCCAACAGCCTATCGGGAGGGGGGTGGAGACCCAGTACTTC. This sequence encodes CASSQQPIGRGVETQYF.

There are many counts of this clonotype. The CDR3: CASSQGRGRGGGYTF. In DNA, the CDR3 is TGCGCCAGCAGCCAAGGAAGGGGGCGCGGGGGGGGCTACACCTTC. The chain carries TRBV4-3 and TRBJ1-2; 7 nucleotides agree with TRBD1. The CDR3 has 15 amino acids. The J segment lost 8 bases and the V segment lost 1 base, leaving 10 bases of the junction unmatched. Germline V lookup: CDR1 LGHNA, CDR2 YSLEER.

This clonotype showed up many times. This rearrangement joins TRBV5-4 to TRBJ2-2; TRBD2 aligns across 8 bases. CDR1 is SGHNT and CDR2 is YYREEE in the germline V gene (reference sequence). The trim removed 4 bases at V and 4 bases at J, leaving 6 bases unmatched. The CDR3 loop spans 15 amino acids. The DNA for the CDR3 is TGTGCCAGCAGCCGCGGGGGGCAGGCCACCGGGGAGCTGTTTTTT. This codes for CASSRGGQATGELFF.

This clonotype was recorded many times. This chain connects TRBV6-6 to TRBJ1-4; the D is unclear. The length of the CDR3 is 14 residues. CDR1 MNHNY and CDR2 SVGAGI come from the germline V gene (reference sequence). V was pared by 5 bases and J by 0 bases, with 7 bases between. The CDR3 is CASSRASTNEKLFF. The CDR3, as DNA: TGTGCCAGCAGTCGGGCCTCAACTAATGAAAAACTGTTTTTT.

This clonotype was seen repeatedly, ten times or more. CDR3 nucleotide sequence: TGTGCCAGCAGCCCGCAGGCGGGACAGCACAATGAGCAGTTCTTC. Its protein product is CASSPQAGQHNEQFF. The chain links TRBV4-2 to TRBJ2-1, with a possible D match to TRBD1 (7 bases). Germline V gene lookup returns CDR1 LGHNA and CDR2 YNFKEQ. The CDR3 is 15 amino acids. V lost 4 bases, J lost 5 bases, and 15 bases lay in between.

This clonotype was observed many times. The CDR3 DNA sequence: TGCGCCAGCAGCCCACGGACGAGGGAGGTATATGGCTACACCTTC. This encodes CASSPRTREVYGYTF. V gene TRBV5-1 combines with J gene TRBJ1-2; D is undetermined. The germline gives CDR1 SGHRS, CDR2 YFSETQ. The CDR3 length is 15 residues. Deletions cut 4 bases from V and 5 bases from J, with 18 bases between.

This clonotype was observed at least ten times. The rearrangement uses TRBV5-5 and TRBJ2-5, with D maybe TRBD2 (6 bases). Germline CDR1 SGHKS, CDR2 YYEKEE (reference sequence). CDR3 size: 16 residues. V lost 1 base and J 5 bases, leaving 18 bases between the germline ends. The CDR3 loop is CASSLFGGGNSETQYF. CDR3 DNA: TGTGCCAGCAGCTTGTTTGGTGGGGGGAACTCGGAGACCCAGTACTTC.

This clonotype was picked up many times. The chain joins TRBV6-4 to TRBJ2-3; D gene ambiguous. CDR1 and CDR2 from the germline V gene are MRHNA and SNTAGT. Trimming removed 5 bases at V and 2 bases at J, with 8 bases between. The CDR3 is 13 amino acids. The CDR3 loop is CASSSRATDTQYF. CDR3 DNA: TGTGCCAGCAGTTCCCGGGCCACAGATACGCAGTATTTT.

This clonotype was recorded at least ten times. The chain has TRBV15 and TRBJ2-3, with D possibly being TRBD2 (7 bases). V was pared by 1 base and J by 1 base, with 12 bases between. From germline, CDR1 is LNHNV and CDR2 YYDKDF (reference sequence). This CDR3 has 16 amino acids. Written as DNA, the CDR3 is TGTGCCACCAGCAGAGCTCGGGGGGCGGGCACAGATACGCAGTATTTT. Protein: CATSRARGAGTDTQYF.

In its sample, this clonotype was seen many times. CDR3 sequence: CASSPTRYWGDPNYEQYF. CDR3 nucleotides: TGTGCCAGCAGCCCGACCCGCTATTGGGGGGACCCCAACTACGAGCAGTACTTC. The chain recombines TRBV7-2 with TRBJ2-7; D is perhaps TRBD2 (6 bases). V lost 5 bases and J lost 3, with 26 bases in between. The germline V gene has CDR1 SGHTA and CDR2 FQGNSA. The CDR3 runs to 18 residues.

Many counts were recorded for this clonotype. The J gene is TRBJ1-6, the V gene TRBV6-5, with TRBD1 matching 8 bases. The CDR3 is made up of 18 amino acids. The germline V gene has CDR1 MNHEY and CDR2 SVGAGI. Losses at the gene ends were 4 bases for V and 0 bases for J; bases not matched to a gene: 8. The CDR3 DNA reads TGTGCCAGCAGTTGGGGACAGGAGAGATCCTCCTATAATTCACCCCTCCACTTT. It yields the protein CASSWGQERSSYNSPLHF.

This clonotype was recorded many times. The chain employs TRBV12-3 or TRBV12-4 and TRBJ2-6, with D perhaps TRBD1 (5 bases). The CDR3 covers 16 residues. V lost 2 bases to trimming and J lost 3 bases, with 11 bases between them. DNA of the CDR3: TGTGCCAGCAGTTTAAACCAGGGTGGTGGGGCCAACGTCCTGACTTTC. Translation: CASSLNQGGGANVLTF.

V is TRBV20-1 and J is TRBJ2-5; TRBD2 is a possible D gene (7 bases). The J call may not be correct, given that the DNA end is closer to TRBJ2-1. The CDR3 totals 18 residues. Germline V gene lookup returns CDR1 DFQATT and CDR2 SNEGSKA (reference sequence). The CDR3 nucleotides read TGCAGTGCTAGAGACTCAACCGGTCCGGGGGGCATATACAATGAGCAGTTCTTC. This gives the protein CSARDSTGPGGIYNEQFF.

This clonotype showed up many times. The chain joins TRBV20-1 to TRBJ2-7, with a weak D call TRBD1 (5 bases). CDR1 is DFQATT, CDR2 SNEGSKA, per germline (reference sequence). CDR3 length equals 11 residues. V dropped 3 bases and J dropped 6 bases, with 9 bases sitting between them. The CDR3 bases are TGCAGTGCTAGGACAGTTGGCGAGCAGTACTTC. It codes for CSARTVGEQYF.

This clonotype was seen many times. J is TRBJ2-1 and V is TRBV12-3 or TRBV12-4; 10 positions agree with TRBD1. J lost 8 bases, V lost 0 bases, and 4 bases had no gene match. This CDR3 is 15 amino acids long. CDR3 region: CASSLATGGWDEQFF. CDR3 nucleotides: TGTGCCAGCAGTTTAGCGACAGGGGGCTGGGATGAGCAGTTCTTC.

This clonotype showed up many times. The chain links TRBV12-3 or TRBV12-4 to TRBJ1-1; TRBD1 matches 7 bases. V shed 7 bases and J 2 bases; nucleotides not matched to a gene: 4. The CDR3 loop spans 13 amino acids. CDR3 residues: CASTQGGNTEAFF. CDR3 DNA: TGTGCCAGCACCCAGGGGGGCAACACTGAAGCTTTCTTT.

This sequence joins TRBV6-2 or TRBV6-3 and TRBJ1-5; D is uncertain. CDR3 length: 15 amino acids. Trimming cost V 0 bases and J 4 bases, with 10 bases left between them. CDR1 is MNHEY and CDR2 is SVGEGT in the germline V gene. The CDR3 spells CASSYSTGVNQPQHF. In DNA form, the CDR3 reads TGTGCCAGCAGTTACTCGACCGGTGTGAATCAGCCCCAGCATTTT.

This clonotype has at least ten counts. The chain uses TRBV5-1 and TRBJ2-6; 9 bases map to TRBD1. The CDR3 is made up of 17 amino acids. After removal of 0 bases from V and 1 base from J, the junction contained 2 bases not matched to a gene. Germline V gene sequence: CDR1 SGHRS, CDR2 YFSETQ. CDR3 nucleotide sequence: TGCGCCAGCAGCTTGGACAGGGGGCGATCTGGGGCCAACGTCCTGACTTTC. Encoded protein: CASSLDRGRSGANVLTF.

This clonotype was observed at least ten times. The V and J genes are TRBV5-5 and TRBJ1-2, with 7 bases that match TRBD1. Germline V gives CDR1 SGHKS, CDR2 YYEKEE (reference sequence). The CDR3 runs to 13 residues. The V gene end was trimmed by 4 bases and the J gene end by 3 bases; junction bases not matched to a gene: 3. In nucleotides, the CDR3 is TGTGCCAGCAGCCCAACAGGGGACTATGGCTACACCTTC. Translated: CASSPTGDYGYTF.